This record covers a single T cell receptor (beta chain). The antigen is not known. CDR3 length: 12 residues. Germline CDR1 is SQVTM and CDR2 is ANQGSEA. After removal of 8 bases from V and 12 bases from J, the junction contained 13 bases not matched to a gene. Researchers took RNA transcripts and amplified the TCR beta CDR3 regions from them. RT-PCR in the first round (using the HTBI primer set) targeted the TCR CDR3. TCRdb called the multiplex PCR reads again in MiXCR, with one record for every CDR3 protein. The sample records 700,000 to 950,000 distinct CDR3 sequences, under 45% being singletons. The data derive from a study of T cells in Graves' hyperthyroidism and ophthalmopathy. Findings and caveats of the study: Peripheral blood also featured most of the thyroid clonotypes expanded above 0.001.

This receptor was taken from a woman aged 40 to 55 with Graves' hyperthyroidism. The source material was blood. The chain links TRBV29-1 to TRBJ1-2; 9 nucleotides match TRBD1. CDR3 DNA sequence: TGCAGCTCACCGACGCGGGACAGGGCTCACACCTTC. Translating it yields CSSPTRDRAHTF.